The rows below give T cell receptor beta chains drawn from one sample of a study of blood T cell repertoires in COVID-19. The table came from immunoSEQ multiplex PCR; TCRdb's copy has only in-frame clones and leaves some out. Among about 250,000 clones listed, nearly 90% were seen once. Specimen: peripheral blood. These receptors all stem from a young man with active or convalescent COVID-19. CDR3s include the opening cysteine and the closing phenylalanine or tryptophan. A D gene is named only where the DNA matches it firmly. A row's size may be missing; if present it is once, few, many or a size class.

J gene: TRBJ2-5; V gene: TRBV13; clone size: NA; D gene: TRBD1; CDR3 protein: CASSSRQGTAHWAQYF; CDR3 DNA: TGTGCCAGCAGCTCACGACAGGGGACCGCCCATTGGGCCCAGTACTTC
J gene: TRBJ2-5; V gene: TRBV12-3/TRBV12-4; clone size: NA; D gene: NA; CDR3 protein: CASSLGKGGTQYF; CDR3 DNA: TGTGCCAGCAGTTTGGGGAAGGGAGGGACCCAGTACTTC
J gene: TRBJ1-1; V gene: TRBV27; clone size: once; D gene: NA; CDR3 protein: CASSLSQGDWNTEAFF; CDR3 DNA: TGTGCCAGCAGTTTATCTCAGGGTGATTGGAACACTGAAGCTTTCTTT
J gene: TRBJ2-6; V gene: TRBV5-1; clone size: NA; D gene: NA; CDR3 protein: CASRPGDSGANVLTF; CDR3 DNA: TGCGCCAGCAGGCCGGGGGACTCTGGGGCCAACGTCCTGACTTTC
J gene: TRBJ2-7; V gene: TRBV13; clone size: NA; D gene: NA; CDR3 protein: CASSWGRTAQYF; CDR3 DNA: TGTGCCAGCAGCTGGGGCCGGACAGCCCAGTACTTC
J gene: TRBJ1-2; V gene: TRBV7-8; clone size: NA; D gene: TRBD1; CDR3 protein: CASSKEGGGYGYTF; CDR3 DNA: TGTGCCAGCAGCAAGGAAGGGGGCGGCTATGGCTACACCTTC
J gene: TRBJ1-1; V gene: TRBV28; clone size: NA; D gene: NA; CDR3 protein: CASSLRVDTEAFF; CDR3 DNA: TGTGCCAGCAGTCTCAGGGTGGACACTGAAGCTTTCTTT
J gene: TRBJ2-7; V gene: TRBV6-2/TRBV6-3; clone size: NA; D gene: NA; CDR3 protein: CASSYSYTTYEQYF; CDR3 DNA: TGTGCCAGCAGTTACTCGTACACTACCTACGAGCAGTACTTC
J gene: TRBJ2-2; V gene: TRBV5-6; clone size: NA; D gene: NA; CDR3 protein: CASSPGRGGELFF; CDR3 DNA: TGTGCCAGCAGCCCCGGGCGGGGCGGGGAGCTGTTTTTT
J gene: TRBJ2-7; V gene: TRBV4-3; clone size: NA; D gene: TRBD2; CDR3 protein: CASSQGAAGAGVSRYF; CDR3 DNA: TGCGCCAGCAGCCAAGGTGCGGCGGGAGCAGGAGTAAGTAGGTACTTC
J gene: TRBJ1-2; V gene: TRBV27; clone size: NA; D gene: NA; CDR3 protein: CASSLWGQPDGYTF; CDR3 DNA: TGTGCCAGCAGTTTATGGGGGCAGCCTGATGGCTACACCTTC
J gene: TRBJ1-2; V gene: TRBV27; clone size: few; D gene: NA; CDR3 protein: CASSLSWGVSGYTF; CDR3 DNA: TGTGCCAGCAGTTTATCCTGGGGGGTTAGTGGCTACACCTTC
J gene: TRBJ2-7; V gene: TRBV5-1; clone size: NA; D gene: TRBD1; CDR3 protein: CASREATGYHEQYF; CDR3 DNA: TGCGCCAGCAGAGAGGCGACAGGGTACCACGAGCAGTACTTC
J gene: TRBJ1-2; V gene: TRBV19; clone size: NA; D gene: NA; CDR3 protein: CASSIRQGGGYTF; CDR3 DNA: TGTGCCAGTAGTATCCGGCAGGGTGGGGGCTACACCTTC
J gene: TRBJ1-5; V gene: TRBV7-2; clone size: NA; D gene: NA; CDR3 protein: CASSLETGRPQHF; CDR3 DNA: TGTGCCAGCAGCTTAGAAACAGGGCGGCCCCAGCATTTT
J gene: TRBJ2-1; V gene: TRBV11-3; clone size: few; D gene: TRBD2; CDR3 protein: CASSSGLAGGISEQFF; CDR3 DNA: TGTGCCAGCAGCTCCGGCCTAGCGGGGGGGATCTCAGAGCAGTTCTTC
J gene: TRBJ1-1; V gene: TRBV7-6; clone size: NA; D gene: NA; CDR3 protein: CASSLKGGTEAFF; CDR3 DNA: TGTGCCAGCAGCTTAAAGGGAGGCACTGAAGCTTTCTTT
J gene: TRBJ1-5; V gene: TRBV30; clone size: once; D gene: NA; CDR3 protein: CAWSGKGGTVSQPQHF; CDR3 DNA: TGTGCCTGGAGTGGAAAAGGGGGAACAGTTAGCCAGCCCCAGCATTTT
J gene: TRBJ1-4; V gene: TRBV19; clone size: NA; D gene: TRBD1; CDR3 protein: CASLDTGAANEKLFF; CDR3 DNA: TGTGCCAGTCTGGATACAGGGGCGGCTAATGAAAAACTGTTTTTT
J gene: TRBJ1-2; V gene: TRBV28; clone size: NA; D gene: NA; CDR3 protein: CASSLLQGRGYGYTF; CDR3 DNA: TGTGCCAGCAGTCTCTTACAGGGAAGGGGTTATGGCTACACCTTC
J gene: TRBJ1-2; V gene: TRBV29-1; clone size: NA; D gene: TRBD1; CDR3 protein: CSVEDLDRGLGYGYTF; CDR3 DNA: TGCAGCGTTGAAGACCTCGACAGGGGGCTAGGCTATGGCTACACCTTC
J gene: TRBJ1-6; V gene: TRBV6-5; clone size: NA; D gene: TRBD1; CDR3 protein: CASRQGSDNSPLHF; CDR3 DNA: TGTGCCAGCAGACAGGGGTCGGATAATTCACCCCTCCACTTT
J gene: TRBJ1-5; V gene: TRBV27; clone size: NA; D gene: NA; CDR3 protein: CASRKGHANQPQHF; CDR3 DNA: TGTGCCAGCAGAAAGGGACACGCCAATCAGCCCCAGCATTTT
J gene: TRBJ2-3; V gene: TRBV9; clone size: NA; D gene: NA; CDR3 protein: CASSAGVFTDTQYF; CDR3 DNA: TGTGCCAGCAGCGCCGGGGTCTTCACAGATACGCAGTATTTT